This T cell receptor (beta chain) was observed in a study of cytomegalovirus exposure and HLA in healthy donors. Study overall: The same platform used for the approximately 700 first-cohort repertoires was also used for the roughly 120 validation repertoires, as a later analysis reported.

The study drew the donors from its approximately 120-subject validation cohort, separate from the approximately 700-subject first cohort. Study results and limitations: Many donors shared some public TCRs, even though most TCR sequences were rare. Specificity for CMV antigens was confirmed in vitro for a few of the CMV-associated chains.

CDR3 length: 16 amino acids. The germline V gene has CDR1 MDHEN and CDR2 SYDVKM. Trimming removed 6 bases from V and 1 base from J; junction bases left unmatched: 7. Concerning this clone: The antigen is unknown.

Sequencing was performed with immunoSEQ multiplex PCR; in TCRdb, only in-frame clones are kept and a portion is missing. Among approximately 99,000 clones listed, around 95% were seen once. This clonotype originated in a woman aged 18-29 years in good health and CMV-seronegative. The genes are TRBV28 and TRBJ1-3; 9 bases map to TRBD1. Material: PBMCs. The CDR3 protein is CASSMDRGPSGNTIYF. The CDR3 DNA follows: TGTGCCAGCAGCATGGACAGGGGCCCTTCTGGAAACACCATATATTTT.